The source of this T cell receptor (beta chain) is a study of OX40 agonist ivuxolimab in advanced cancers. Study-wide background: Patients received ivuxolimab, an intravenous treatment, every 2 weeks at 0.01 to 10 mg/kg.

Clones were read by immunoSEQ multiplex PCR, and TCRdb kept only the in-frame ones, dropping some. In the table there are around 75,000 clones, roughly 86% of which are singletons. Between the trimmed V and J ends, which lost 6 bases and 2 bases, there was a span of 7 bases. The CDR3 has 12 amino acids. The V gene's germline CDR1 is MNHEY and CDR2 SVGAGI. The origin of this receptor is an adult with an advanced solid tumor such as melanoma, head and neck, liver or kidney cancer. Source: CD4+ or CD8+ T cells sorted from blood, taken in a trial of the OX40 agonist ivuxolimab. This rearrangement joins TRBV6-5 to TRBJ2-5, with D hard to call. As DNA, the CDR3 is TGTGCCAGCAGGTCTGGGCAAGAGACCCAGTACTTC. It encodes CASRSGQETQYF.